What follows describes a single T cell receptor beta chain. The source of the sample is a study of blood T cell repertoires in COVID-19. Background on the study: Acute and convalescent COVID-19 specimens originated in the United States, Italy and Spain. T cells, B-cell-depleted T cells, or PBMCs provided the cDNA or gDNA that served as material.

The CDR3 runs to 15 residues. CDR1 and CDR2 (germline): SSHAT, FNYEAQ (reference sequence). The V gene end was trimmed by 2 bases and the J gene end by 6 bases; junction bases not matched to a gene: 6. In the original processing: Counts of nucleated cells, estimated from reference gene primer amplification, were obtained. Data came from immunoSEQ multiplex PCR; TCRdb stores just in-frame clones and leaves some out. D and trimming were read from the DNA, whereas the V and J calls and clone size are those reported in that table. The sample holds roughly 120,000 clones, around 90% seen once. The specimen was peripheral blood. The receptor was derived from a human donor in a cohort sampled during active COVID-19. The chain has TRBV7-7 and TRBJ2-1, with 8 bases fitting TRBD2. The CDR3 DNA sequence: TGTGCCAGCAGCTTAATAGGTACTAGCGGCAATGAGCAGTTCTTC. Translated, it gives CASSLIGTSGNEQFF. The variable domain in full, completed from reference TRBV7-7 and TRBJ2-1, reads GAGVSQSPRYKVTKRGQDVTLRCDPISSHATLYWYQQALGQGPEFLTYFNYEAQPDKSGLPSDRFSAERPEGSISTLTIQRTEQRDSAMYRCASSLIGTSGNEQFFGPGTRLTVL.